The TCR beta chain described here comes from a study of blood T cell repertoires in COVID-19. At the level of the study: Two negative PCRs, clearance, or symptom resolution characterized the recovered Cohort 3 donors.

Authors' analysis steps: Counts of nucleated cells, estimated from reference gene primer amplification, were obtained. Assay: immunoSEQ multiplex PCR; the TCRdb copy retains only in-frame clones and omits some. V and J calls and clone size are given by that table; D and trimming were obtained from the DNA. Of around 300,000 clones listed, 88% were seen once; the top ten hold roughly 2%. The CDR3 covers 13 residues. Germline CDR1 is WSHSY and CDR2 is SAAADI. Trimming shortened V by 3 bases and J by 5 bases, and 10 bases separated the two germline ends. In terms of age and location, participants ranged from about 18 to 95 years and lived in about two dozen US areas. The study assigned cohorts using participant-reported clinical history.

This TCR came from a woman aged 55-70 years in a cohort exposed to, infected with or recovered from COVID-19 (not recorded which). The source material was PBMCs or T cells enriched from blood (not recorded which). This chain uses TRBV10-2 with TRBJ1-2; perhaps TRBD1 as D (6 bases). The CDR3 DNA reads TGCGCCAGCAGTGACATACAGGGTTATGGCTACACCTTC. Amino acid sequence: CASSDIQGYGYTF.